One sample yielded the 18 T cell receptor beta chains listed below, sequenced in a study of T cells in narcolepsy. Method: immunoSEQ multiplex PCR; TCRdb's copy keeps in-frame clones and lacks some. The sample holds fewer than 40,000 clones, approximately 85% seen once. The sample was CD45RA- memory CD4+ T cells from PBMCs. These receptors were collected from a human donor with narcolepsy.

This CDR3 reads CASSLDPDTQYF. CDR3 DNA sequence: TGTGCCAGCAGCTTAGACCCGGATACGCAGTATTTT. The rearrangement uses TRBV7-9 and TRBJ2-3; D unclear. V was shortened by 1 base and J by 6 bases, with 5 bases between the two germline ends. CDR1 is SEHNR, CDR2 FQNEAQ, per germline (reference sequence). This CDR3 spans 12 amino acids.

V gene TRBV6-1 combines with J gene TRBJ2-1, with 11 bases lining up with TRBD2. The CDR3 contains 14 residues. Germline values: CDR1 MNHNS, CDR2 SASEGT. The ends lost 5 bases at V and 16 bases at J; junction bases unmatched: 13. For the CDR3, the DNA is TGTGCCAGCAGTAAGACTAGCGGGGCCCACAATGAATTCTTC. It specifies CASSKTSGAHNEFF.

The CDR3 here is CASSVLHHTEAFF. In DNA form, the CDR3 reads TGTGCCAGCAGTGTGCTACACCACACTGAAGCTTTCTTT. This chain uses TRBV2 with TRBJ1-1, with D unclear. V lost 4 bases, J lost 3 bases, and 9 bases lay in between. Germline V lookup: CDR1 SNHLY, CDR2 FYNNEI. CDR3 size: 13 residues. Supplemented by reference TRBV2 and TRBJ1-1, the full variable domain reads EPEVTQTPSHQVTQMGQEVILRCVPISNHLYFYWYRQILGQKVEFLVSFYNNEISEKSEIFDDQFSVERPDGSNFTLKIRSTKLEDSAMYFCASSVLHHTEAFFGQGTRLTVV.

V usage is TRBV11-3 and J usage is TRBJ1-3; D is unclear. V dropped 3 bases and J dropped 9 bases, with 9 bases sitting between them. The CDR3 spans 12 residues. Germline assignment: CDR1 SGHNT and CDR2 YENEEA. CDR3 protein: CASSFYPSTIYF. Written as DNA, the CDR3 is TGTGCCAGCAGCTTTTACCCCAGCACCATATATTTT.

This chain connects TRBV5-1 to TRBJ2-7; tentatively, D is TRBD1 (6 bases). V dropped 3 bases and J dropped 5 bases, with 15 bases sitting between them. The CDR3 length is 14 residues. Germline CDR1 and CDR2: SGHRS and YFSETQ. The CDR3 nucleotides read TGCGCCAGCAGCTCAATGACAGGACGGGACGAGCAGTACTTC. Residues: CASSSMTGRDEQYF.

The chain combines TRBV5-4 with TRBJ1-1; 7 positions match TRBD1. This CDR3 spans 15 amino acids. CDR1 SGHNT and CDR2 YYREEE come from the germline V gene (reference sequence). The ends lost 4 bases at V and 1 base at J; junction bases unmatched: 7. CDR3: CASSARTGANTEAFF. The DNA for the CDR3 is TGTGCCAGCAGCGCTAGAACAGGGGCGAACACTGAAGCTTTCTTT.

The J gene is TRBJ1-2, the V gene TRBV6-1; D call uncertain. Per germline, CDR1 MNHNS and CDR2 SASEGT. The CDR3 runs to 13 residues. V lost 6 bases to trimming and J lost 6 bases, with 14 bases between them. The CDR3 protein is CASSRQESDGYTF. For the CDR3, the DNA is TGTGCCAGCAGCCGCCAAGAGTCGGATGGCTACACCTTC.

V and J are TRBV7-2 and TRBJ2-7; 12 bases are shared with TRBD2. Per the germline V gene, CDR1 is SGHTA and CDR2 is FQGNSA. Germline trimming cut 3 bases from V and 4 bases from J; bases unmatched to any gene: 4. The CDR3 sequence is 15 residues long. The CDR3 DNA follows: TGTGCCAGCAGCTTCGCTAGCGGGGGGGCTTACGAGCAGTACTTC. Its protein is CASSFASGGAYEQYF.

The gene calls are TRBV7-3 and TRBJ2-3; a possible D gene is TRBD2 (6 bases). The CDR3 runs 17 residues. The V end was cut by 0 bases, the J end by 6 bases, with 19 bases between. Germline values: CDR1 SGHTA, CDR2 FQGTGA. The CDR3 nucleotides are TGTGCCAGCAGCTTAACTGGGCTAGCGATCCTAGGGGATACGCAGTATTTT. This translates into CASSLTGLAILGDTQYF.

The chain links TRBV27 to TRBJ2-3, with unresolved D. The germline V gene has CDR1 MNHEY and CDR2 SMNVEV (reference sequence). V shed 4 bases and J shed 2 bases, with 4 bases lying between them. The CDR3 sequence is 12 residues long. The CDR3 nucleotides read TGTGCCAGCAGTTCCATCACAGATACGCAGTATTTT. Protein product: CASSSITDTQYF.

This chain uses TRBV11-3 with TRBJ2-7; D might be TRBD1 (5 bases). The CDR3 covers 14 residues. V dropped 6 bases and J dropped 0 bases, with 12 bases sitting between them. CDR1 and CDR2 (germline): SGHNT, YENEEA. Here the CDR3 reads CASSSGFSSYEQYF. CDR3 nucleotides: TGTGCCAGCAGTTCAGGGTTTAGCTCCTACGAGCAGTACTTC.

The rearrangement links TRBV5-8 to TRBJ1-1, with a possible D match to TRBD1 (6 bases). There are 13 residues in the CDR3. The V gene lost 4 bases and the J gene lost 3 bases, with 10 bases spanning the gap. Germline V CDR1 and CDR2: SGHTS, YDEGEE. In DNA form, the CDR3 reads TGTGCCAGCAGCCGGACAGACTACACTGAAGCTTTCTTT. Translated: CASSRTDYTEAFF.

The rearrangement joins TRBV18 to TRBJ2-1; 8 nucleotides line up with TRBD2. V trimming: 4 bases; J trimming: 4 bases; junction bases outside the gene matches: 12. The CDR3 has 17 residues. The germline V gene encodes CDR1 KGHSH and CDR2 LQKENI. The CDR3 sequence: CASSRLTLAGGYNEQFF. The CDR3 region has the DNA TGTGCCAGCTCACGGCTGACGCTAGCGGGCGGGTACAATGAGCAGTTCTTC.

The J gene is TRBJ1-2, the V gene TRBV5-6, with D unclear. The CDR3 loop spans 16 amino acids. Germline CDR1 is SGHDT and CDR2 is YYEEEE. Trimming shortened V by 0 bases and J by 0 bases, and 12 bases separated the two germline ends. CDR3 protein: CASSLDRGRANYGYTF. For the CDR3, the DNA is TGTGCCAGCAGCTTGGACCGAGGCCGAGCTAACTATGGCTACACCTTC.

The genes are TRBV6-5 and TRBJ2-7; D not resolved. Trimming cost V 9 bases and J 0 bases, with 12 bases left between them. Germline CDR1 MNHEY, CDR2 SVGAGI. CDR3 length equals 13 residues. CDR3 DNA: TGTGCCAGTAGAGCCATGGGCTCCTACGAGCAGTACTTC. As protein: CASRAMGSYEQYF.

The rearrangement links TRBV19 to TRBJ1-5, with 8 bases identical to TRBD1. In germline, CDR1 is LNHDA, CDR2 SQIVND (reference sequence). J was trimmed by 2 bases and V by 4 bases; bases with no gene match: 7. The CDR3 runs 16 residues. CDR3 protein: CASSRLGQGGNQPQHF. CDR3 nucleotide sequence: TGTGCCAGTAGTAGACTTGGACAGGGCGGCAATCAGCCCCAGCATTTT.

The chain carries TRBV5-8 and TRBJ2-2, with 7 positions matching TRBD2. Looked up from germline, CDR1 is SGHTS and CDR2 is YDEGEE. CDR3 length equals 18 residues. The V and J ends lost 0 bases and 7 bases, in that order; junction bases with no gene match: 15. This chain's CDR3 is CASSLDFGGGDFNGELFF. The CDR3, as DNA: TGTGCCAGCAGCTTGGATTTCGGCGGGGGTGACTTCAACGGGGAGCTGTTTTTT.

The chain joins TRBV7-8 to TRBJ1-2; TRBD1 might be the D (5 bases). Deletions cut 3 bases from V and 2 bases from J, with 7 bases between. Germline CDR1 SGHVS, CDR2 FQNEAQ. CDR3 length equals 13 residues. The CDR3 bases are TGTGCCAGCAGCTTTCGACAGAACTATGGCTACACCTTC. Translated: CASSFRQNYGYTF. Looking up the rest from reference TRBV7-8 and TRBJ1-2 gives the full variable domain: GAGVSQSPRYKVAKRGQDVALRCDPISGHVSLFWYQQALGQGPEFLTYFQNEAQLDKSGLPSDRFFAERPEGSVSTLKIQRTQQEDSAVYLCASSFRQNYGYTFGSGTRLTVV.